This is a list of T cell receptor beta chains from one sample in a study. TCRdb independently ran MiXCR on the 5' RACE reads; one entry per CDR3 protein. Among 35,000 to 50,000 distinct CDR3 sequences listed, approximately 30% were seen once. Sequenced input: tumor-infiltrating memory CD4+ T cells sorted from the breast tumor. Receptor source: a female donor with breast cancer. Both conserved end residues are trimmed from each CDR3. Each record gives: J gene, V gene, CDR3 protein.

TRBJ2-5,TRBV6-5,ASSWTNKETQY
TRBJ2-3,TRBV4-1,ASSLSGRTDTQY
TRBJ1-6,TRBV7-2,ASSSTYGQGTLH
TRBJ1-2,TRBV20-1,SARPYRDRERRGYT
TRBJ2-7,TRBV4-1,ASSQEGHEGSYEQY
TRBJ2-6,TRBV6-5,ASSYRAGQGLSSGANVLT
TRBJ2-1,TRBV20-1,SASDRKGIRSSYNEQF
TRBJ1-2,TRBV24-1,ATSEQRHYGYT
TRBJ1-3,TRBV5-1,ASSLNRDRGGNTIY
TRBJ2-3,TRBV24-1,ATSDELAKGDTQY
TRBJ2-1,TRBV7-7,ASTTGVHNEQF
TRBJ1-4,TRBV29-1,SVGTGAEKLF
TRBJ2-1,TRBV18,ASSPTSSVNEQF
TRBJ2-7,TRBV12-3/TRBV12-4,ASSPDNEQY
TRBJ2-2,TRBV5-5,ASSLRTTPTELF
TRBJ1-2,TRBV29-1,SAGGQGEGYT
TRBJ2-1,TRBV4-2,ASSQGIEINEQF
TRBJ1-4,TRBV6-2/TRBV6-3,ASSYSTGTGIWREELF
TRBJ2-1,TRBV5-1,ASSEQGRYDEQF
TRBJ2-1,TRBV12-3/TRBV12-4,ASSQASGIGNEQF
TRBJ2-1,TRBV5-1,ASSFGLNNEQF
TRBJ2-5,TRBV6-5,VSNPVSGTQY
TRBJ2-1,TRBV7-6,ASSSGQPRRNEQF
TRBJ2-1,TRBV20-1,SAPPGLADNEQF
TRBJ2-5,TRBV9,ASSAQGLGSEAQY
TRBJ2-1,TRBV10-3,AISYSMEEGQF
TRBJ2-7,TRBV9,ASSPGRTAYEQY
TRBJ2-5,TRBV6-5,ASSYGVSEQETQY
TRBJ2-7,TRBV7-8,ASSSPLRTSGNHEQY
TRBJ1-4,TRBV5-1,ASSFETPNEKLF
TRBJ2-7,TRBV7-9,ASSLAGRGKNEQY
TRBJ2-7,TRBV7-2,ASSANGHLYEQY
TRBJ1-1,TRBV12-3/TRBV12-4,ASTRWGQGLAEAF
TRBJ2-7,TRBV7-8,ASSLVPGSPPYEQY
TRBJ1-1,TRBV28,ASLGESTGQHTEAF
TRBJ1-6,TRBV2,ASTGQSNSPLH
TRBJ2-5,TRBV9,ASSGDGQGVEETQY
TRBJ2-2,TRBV4-2,ASSRFNTGELF
TRBJ2-2,TRBV12-5,ASGLVVAGPPNTGELF
TRBJ2-7,TRBV7-9,ASSFGVHEQY
TRBJ2-2,TRBV12-3/TRBV12-4,ASSSDASGSAGELF
TRBJ2-2,TRBV6-1,ASSELGGAGGELF
TRBJ2-3,TRBV28,ASSPNLRTGRSSY
TRBJ2-2,TRBV25-1,ASSDSPNTGELF
TRBJ2-7,TRBV20-1,SANPGTGVYEQY
TRBJ2-7,TRBV6-2/TRBV6-3,ASSYVGQQY
TRBJ1-2,TRBV16,ASSQGADAYGYT